The clone carrying this T cell receptor (beta chain) has a count of ten or more. The sample originates from a study of prognosis after radiotherapy for stage I lung cancer. Whole-study context: A median of around 7 months after radiotherapy, distant metastases were seen in a few patients, while no significant progression was shown by 15.

For each of two time points, an approximately 6-milliliter draw of peripheral blood was taken. Two-round multiplex PCR, the amplification method, yielded TCR beta CDR3 from genomic DNA. Primers targeting each individual TRBV and TRBJ gene were applied in first-round PCR. TCRdb ran MiXCR on the multiplex PCR reads and lists one entry per CDR3 protein. Found here are some 38,000 distinct CDR3 sequences, approximately 25% of them singletons; the top ten hold approximately 26%. The sequenced sample was PBMCs, obtained before or after stereotactic body radiation therapy (not recorded which). This clonotype was sampled from a donor aged 50 or older with non-small cell lung cancer.

The CDR3 reads CASSRTSAGYSTDTQYF. The CDR3 DNA is TGTGCCAGCAGTAGGACTAGCGCCGGTTATAGCACAGATACGCAGTATTTT. This chain links TRBV6-1 with TRBJ2-3; 9 bases line up with TRBD2. Germline CDR1 and CDR2: MNHNS and SASEGT. The CDR3 loop spans 17 amino acids. The V and J ends lost 5 bases and 0 bases, in that order; junction bases with no gene match: 9.